The 26 T cell receptor beta chains listed next were all sequenced from one sample in a study of T cells after posttransplantation cyclophosphamide. The assay was immunoSEQ multiplex PCR, and TCRdb's table has in-frame clones only and misses some. The sample counts 35,000 to 55,000 clones, none seen once; the ten largest own approximately 2.2%. The sample consisted of PBMCs. The receptor set was obtained from a man aged 40-50 years in good health, CMV-negative, and a related stem cell transplant donor.

The chain carries TRBV30 and TRBJ1-1; 8 nucleotides align to TRBD1. V was pared by 0 bases and J by 4 bases, with 10 bases of the junction left unmatched. Per germline, CDR1 GTSNPN and CDR2 SVGIG (reference sequence). CDR3 size: 16 residues. The CDR3 protein is CAWSVRTGSFATEAFF. The CDR3 coding sequence is TGTGCCTGGAGTGTCCGGACAGGGTCGTTTGCCACTGAAGCTTTCTTT.

The rearrangement joins TRBV9 to TRBJ1-5; TRBD1 is a possible D gene (5 bases). CDR1 SGDLS and CDR2 YYNGEE come from the germline V gene. The CDR3 runs 15 residues. The V and J ends lost 3 bases and 4 bases respectively, with 14 bases between them. CDR3 DNA sequence: TGTGCCAGCAGCGAGACCGGGACTCTTAATCAGCCCCAGCATTTT. It encodes CASSETGTLNQPQHF. The full variable domain, completed using reference TRBV9 and TRBJ1-5, is DSGVTQTPKHLITATGQRVTLRCSPRSGDLSVYWYQQSLDQGLQFLIQYYNGEERAKGNILERFSAQQFPDLHSELNLSSLELGDSALYFCASSETGTLNQPQHFGDGTRLSIL.

The chain recombines TRBV7-2 with TRBJ2-7; 8 bases match TRBD2. The CDR3 length is 15 residues. The germline V gene has CDR1 SGHTA and CDR2 FQGNSA. The V segment lost 2 bases and the J segment 0 bases; nucleotides outside the gene matches: 3. The CDR3 here is CASSLQAGASYEQYV. CDR3 bases: TGTGCCAGCAGCTTACAAGCGGGAGCCTCCTACGAGCAGTACGTC.

This clone was detected ten times or more. This chain links TRBV10-2 with TRBJ2-2; 12 positions match TRBD2. In germline, CDR1 is WSHSY, CDR2 SAAADI. The CDR3 sequence is 16 residues long. The junction had 0 bases not matched to a gene; V was cut back by 3 bases and J by 1 base. CDR3 nucleotides: TGCGCCAGCAGTGAACTAGCGGGGGGGAACACCGGGGAGCTGTTTTTT. Translation gives CASSELAGGNTGELFF.

By its share, this clone is medium-sized. This rearrangement joins TRBV7-2 to TRBJ1-4; D not certain. CDR1 is SGHTA and CDR2 is FQGNSA in the germline V gene. The V end lost 2 bases, the J end lost 0 bases, and 10 bases lay between the germline ends. This CDR3 has 16 amino acids. The CDR3 here is CASSLRGDATNEKLFF. CDR3 in DNA: TGTGCCAGCAGCTTACGAGGAGATGCAACTAATGAAAAACTGTTTTTT.

In this sample, this clone turned up many times. This sequence joins TRBV9 and TRBJ1-2, with 7 bases fitting TRBD1. The CDR3 runs 14 residues. CDR1 and CDR2 (germline): SGDLS, YYNGEE. V lost 3 bases and J lost 8; bases outside the gene matches: 10. CDR3 region: CASSDSGGVGGYTF. The CDR3 DNA sequence: TGTGCCAGCAGCGACTCAGGGGGTGTTGGAGGCTACACCTTC.

This clone was seen a few times. The chain is built from TRBV7-9 and TRBJ2-3, with 7 positions matching TRBD2. The V segment lost 5 bases and the J segment 6 bases; nucleotides outside the gene matches: 8. Germline V gene lookup returns CDR1 SEHNR and CDR2 FQNEAQ (reference sequence). The CDR3 extends over 14 amino acids. The CDR3 bases are TGTGCCAGCAGCCCCCGCGGGGGAACCGATACGCAGTATTTT. Amino acid sequence: CASSPRGGTDTQYF.

This clone was found a few times. The rearrangement joins TRBV4-2 to TRBJ2-7; 12 nucleotides match TRBD2. Germline V lookup: CDR1 LGHNA, CDR2 YNFKEQ. J lost 7 bases, V lost 0 bases, and 13 bases had no gene match. CDR3 length equals 18 residues. CDR3 amino acids: CASSQDRTSGARGEEQYF. The CDR3 DNA sequence: TGTGCCAGCAGCCAAGACAGGACTAGCGGGGCCCGGGGAGAGGAGCAGTACTTC.

This clone was observed many times. The chain employs TRBV7-6 and TRBJ1-4, with TRBD1 matching over 8 bases. Germline V gives CDR1 SGHVS, CDR2 FNYEAQ. With V trimmed by 5 bases and J by 7 bases, 6 bases remained unmatched. This CDR3 spans 14 amino acids. CDR3 sequence reads: CASSPRGQAEKLFF. Written as DNA, the CDR3 is TGTGCCAGCAGCCCCAGGGGGCAGGCTGAAAAACTGTTTTTT.

Ten or more counts support this clone. The chain is built from TRBV2 and TRBJ2-3; tentatively, D is TRBD1 (5 bases). Germline V gives CDR1 SNHLY, CDR2 FYNNEI. Trimming removed 4 bases from V and 5 bases from J, with 10 bases in between. The CDR3 sequence is 13 residues long. CDR3 sequence reads: CASSVGRGDTQYF. CDR3 in DNA: TGTGCCAGCAGTGTCGGAAGGGGAGATACGCAGTATTTT.

This clone showed up many times. The chain combines TRBV4-2 with TRBJ2-6; 12 bases fit TRBD2. Losses at the gene ends were 4 bases for V and 4 bases for J; bases not matched to a gene: 5. This CDR3 spans 17 amino acids. Looked up from germline, CDR1 is LGHNA and CDR2 is YNFKEQ. The CDR3 region is CASSPGLAGSGANVLTF. In DNA form, the CDR3 reads TGTGCCAGCAGCCCGGGACTAGCGGGTTCAGGGGCCAACGTCCTGACTTTC.

This clone was seen many times. This chain uses TRBV5-1 with TRBJ2-2; no clear D gene. The CDR3 runs 16 residues. Trimming left V 5 bases short and J 5 bases short, with 19 bases between. Germline assignment: CDR1 SGHRS and CDR2 YFSETQ. The CDR3 spells CASSRPSQILTGELFF. The CDR3 nucleotides are TGCGCCAGCAGTCGCCCCAGCCAGATACTAACCGGGGAGCTGTTTTTT.

Many counts were recorded for this clone. This chain joins TRBV6-6 and TRBJ1-1; D is unresolved. Germline V lookup: CDR1 MNHNY, CDR2 SVGAGI (reference sequence). Trimming shortened V by 3 bases and J by 2 bases, and 7 bases separated the two germline ends. The CDR3 is 13 residues long. As DNA, the CDR3 is TGTGCCAGCAGTTATTCGTCTAACACTGAAGCTTTCTTT. Translation gives CASSYSSNTEAFF.

The CDR3, as DNA: TGTGCCAGCAGTTTCCGGGACAGGGACTACGAGCAGTACTTC. This encodes CASSFRDRDYEQYF. The V call is TRBV27, the J call TRBJ2-5, with TRBD1 matching over 9 bases. The DNA end is a closer match to TRBJ2-7, so the J assignment may be wrong. This CDR3 has 14 residues. Germline V CDR1 and CDR2: MNHEY, SMNVEV (reference sequence).

This clone showed up many times. The chain joins TRBV6-6 to TRBJ1-1; 8 nucleotides line up with TRBD1. V was pared by 5 bases and J by 10 bases, with 9 bases of the junction left unmatched. CDR3 size: 13 residues. Germline V gene lookup returns CDR1 MNHNY and CDR2 SVGAGI (reference sequence). Here the CDR3 DNA reads TGTGCCAGCAGTGCGAAGACAGGGGTTGGAGCTTTCTTT. This encodes CASSAKTGVGAFF.

This clone came up many times. The gene calls are TRBV29-1 and TRBJ2-1, with D perhaps TRBD1 (5 bases). The CDR3 is 11 residues long. CDR1 and CDR2 from the germline V gene are SQVTM and ANQGSEA. The V and J ends lost 6 bases and 10 bases respectively, with 13 bases between them. The CDR3 loop reads CSVVHNREQFF. In nucleotides, the CDR3 is TGCAGCGTAGTGCATAACAGGGAGCAGTTCTTC.

This clone was seen repeatedly, ten times or more. CDR3 DNA: TGTGCCAGCAGTAACAGCAATGAAAAACTGTTTTTT. This encodes CASSNSNEKLFF. The gene calls are TRBV2 and TRBJ1-4; no clear D. This CDR3 has 12 amino acids. Trimming removed 5 bases from V and 5 bases from J, with 6 bases in between. The germline V gene encodes CDR1 SNHLY and CDR2 FYNNEI.

Ten or more counts support this clone. The chain joins TRBV4-1 to TRBJ2-3; 13 bases map to TRBD2. Germline CDR1 and CDR2: MGHRA and YSYEKL. J was trimmed by 4 bases and V by 1 base; bases with no gene match: 8. This CDR3 comprises 18 residues. CDR3 in amino acids: CASSQVGLAGERADTQYF. CDR3 nucleotides: TGCGCCAGCAGCCAAGTAGGACTAGCGGGAGAGCGGGCAGATACGCAGTATTTT.

The chain joins TRBV9 to TRBJ2-1, with 7 positions matching TRBD2. With V trimmed by 4 bases and J by 8 bases, 12 bases remained unmatched. Germline V gives CDR1 SGDLS, CDR2 YYNGEE. The length of the CDR3 is 15 residues. CDR3 DNA: TGTGCCAGCAGCCCACGAATCGGGGGGACCGATGAGCAGTTCTTC. This sequence encodes CASSPRIGGTDEQFF. The full variable domain, its missing parts supplied by reference TRBV9 and TRBJ2-1, is DSGVTQTPKHLITATGQRVTLRCSPRSGDLSVYWYQQSLDQGLQFLIQYYNGEERAKGNILERFSAQQFPDLHSELNLSSLELGDSALYFCASSPRIGGTDEQFFGPGTRLTVL.

This clone was detected many times. The rearrangement joins TRBV14 to TRBJ1-1; 10 nucleotides align to TRBD1. Germline-derived CDR1 and CDR2 are SGHDN and FVKESK. There are 14 residues in the CDR3. V shed 3 bases, J shed 9 bases, and the junction held 7 bases outside the gene matches. CDR3 DNA: TGTGCCAGCAGCCAGAGTGACAGGGGGCTGAAAGCTTTCTTT. Translated, it gives CASSQSDRGLKAFF.

This clone was recorded many times. V gene TRBV19 combines with J gene TRBJ2-1; 10 bases align to TRBD2. Germline V CDR1 and CDR2: LNHDA, SQIVND (reference sequence). The V segment lost 7 bases and the J segment 4 bases; nucleotides outside the gene matches: 7. This CDR3 comprises 15 residues. The CDR3 loop is CASNKAGGPYNEQFF. DNA of the CDR3: TGTGCCAGTAATAAAGCGGGAGGGCCGTACAATGAGCAGTTCTTC.

In its sample, this clone was seen many times. V is TRBV5-6 and J is TRBJ1-3, with a weak D call TRBD1 (5 bases). The V end lost 4 bases, the J end lost 0 bases, and 14 bases lay between the germline ends. The CDR3 length is 16 residues. From germline, CDR1 is SGHDT and CDR2 YYEEEE. CDR3: CASSIPGSSSGNTIYF. Here the CDR3 DNA reads TGTGCCAGCAGCATACCAGGGTCCTCCTCTGGAAACACCATATATTTT.

This clone has ten or more counts. The V gene is TRBV6-6, the J gene TRBJ2-3; possible D gene TRBD2, 5 bases. Looked up from germline, CDR1 is MNHNY and CDR2 is SVGAGI (reference sequence). V was cut by 4 bases and J by 4 bases, with 12 bases left in between. The CDR3 extends over 14 amino acids. CDR3 region: CASSSTRAADTQYF. The CDR3 bases are TGTGCCAGCAGTTCCACGAGGGCCGCAGATACGCAGTATTTT.

This clone was seen at least ten times. The chain links TRBV19 to TRBJ2-1; possible D gene TRBD1, 6 bases. The CDR3 extends over 18 amino acids. Looked up from germline, CDR1 is LNHDA and CDR2 is SQIVND (reference sequence). The V end was cut by 4 bases, the J end by 0 bases, with 19 bases between. The CDR3 DNA reads TGTGCCAGTAGTAAAACACTCGACAGGCTTAGCTCCTACAATGAGCAGTTCTTC. As protein: CASSKTLDRLSSYNEQFF.

At least ten counts were recorded for this clone. The CDR3 region has the DNA TGTGCCAGCACCTTTAGCGGGAGGCAATTCAATGAGCAGTTCTTC. Its translation: CASTFSGRQFNEQFF. V is TRBV6-1 and J is TRBJ2-1; 10 bases align to TRBD2. Trimming removed 7 bases from V and 6 bases from J; junction bases left unmatched: 9. The CDR3 is 15 amino acids. Germline lookup yields CDR1 MNHNS and CDR2 SASEGT.

V gene TRBV27 combines with J gene TRBJ1-2, with a weak D call TRBD1 (5 bases). CDR3 length: 14 residues. Per the germline V gene, CDR1 is MNHEY and CDR2 is SMNVEV (reference sequence). Between the trimmed V and J ends, which lost 5 bases and 4 bases, there was a span of 14 bases. CDR3 sequence (DNA): TGTGCCAGCAGTCCGTACCGGACATCCTATGGCTACACCTTC. It translates to CASSPYRTSYGYTF.